This T cell receptor (beta chain) was sequenced in a study of radiation and T cells in renal cell carcinoma. About the research overall: Nephrectomy followed 15 Gy stereotactic body radiation by 4 weeks. Broader study findings: Top tumor clonotypes rose in blood 2 weeks post-radiation, then contracted.

The CDR3 runs to 14 residues. Germline loops: CDR1 SGHRS, CDR2 YFSETQ. Trimming took off 5 bases at V and 4 bases at J, with 12 bases between the two ends. Produced via immunoSEQ multiplex PCR; TCRdb's table is partial and in-frame only. The sample shows 60,000 to 65,000 clones, around three quarters of them seen only once. Note on this clone: Its cognate antigen is unknown.

Time point here: blood 2 weeks post-SBRT. The treatment here: 15 Gy SBRT to primary tumor, nephrectomy 4 weeks later. Clear cell pathology was present in this patient's renal cell carcinoma. The origin of this receptor is a man aged 55 to 70 with renal cell carcinoma. The sequencing used blood, collected from a patient whose treatment included radiotherapy and nephrectomy. The rearrangement links TRBV5-1 to TRBJ1-4, with TRBD1 as a possible D gene (5 bases). The CDR3: CASSSDSYNEKLFF. CDR3 DNA: TGCGCCAGCAGTTCAGACAGCTATAATGAAAAACTGTTTTTT.